This passage covers 11 T cell receptor beta chains from one sample sequenced in a study of cytomegalovirus exposure and HLA in healthy donors. Use of 60 Vbeta and 13 Jbeta primers characterized the PCR. The table came from immunoSEQ multiplex PCR; TCRdb's copy has only in-frame clones and leaves some out. The sample includes 120,000 to 150,000 clones, roughly 76% of them seen just once. The specimen was PBMCs. Receptor source: a woman aged 40 to 50 in good health and CMV-seronegative.

This rearrangement joins TRBV13 to TRBJ2-3, with D possibly matching TRBD2 (6 bases). Per the germline V gene, CDR1 is PRHDT and CDR2 is FYEKMQ (reference sequence). V was trimmed by 2 bases and J by 2 bases, leaving 11 bases between them. This CDR3 is 15 amino acids long. DNA for the CDR3: TGTGCCAGCAGCTTACGAGCGGGCCACACAGATACGCAGTATTTT. Protein product: CASSLRAGHTDTQYF.

This clone was detected a few times. V is TRBV13 and J is TRBJ1-1; 7 bases align to TRBD1. From germline, CDR1 is PRHDT and CDR2 FYEKMQ (reference sequence). This CDR3 comprises 15 residues. V shed 0 bases, J shed 10 bases, and the junction held 11 bases outside the gene matches. The CDR3 DNA follows: TGTGCCAGCAGCTTAGGAACCCACAGGGGCTGGGGAGCTTTCTTT. Its translation is CASSLGTHRGWGAFF.

V and J are TRBV7-9 and TRBJ1-1; perhaps TRBD1 as D (5 bases). The CDR3 totals 15 residues. Germline V gene data show CDR1 as SEHNR and CDR2 as FQNEAQ (reference sequence). V lost 3 bases, J lost 1 base, and 12 bases lay in between. The CDR3 here is CASSFRPRGNTEAFF. The DNA for the CDR3 is TGTGCCAGCAGCTTCCGACCAAGGGGGAACACTGAAGCTTTCTTT.

This clone was counted only a few times. At one end, the junction sequence differs from germline, possibly due to a read error. J is TRBJ1-4 and V is TRBV28, with D unresolved. The CDR3 runs to 15 residues. Germline CDR1 is MDHEN and CDR2 is SYDVKM. CDR3 sequence: CASSELQPLGAWLVF. CDR3 sequence (DNA): TGTGCCAGCAGCGAGTTGCAACCCCTGGGCGCGTGGTTGGTTTTT. Combining the CDR3 with reference TRBV28 and TRBJ1-4 gives the whole variable domain DVKVTQSSRYLVKRTGEKVFLECVQDMDHENMFWYRQDPGLGLRLIYFSYDVKMKEKGDIPEGYSVSREKKERFSLILESASTNQTSMYLCASSELQPLGAWLVFGSGTQLSVL.

This clone was picked up a small number of times. The chain joins TRBV19 to TRBJ1-1; the match to TRBD1 covers 8 bases. Trimming at V came to 9 bases and at J to 0 bases, leaving 6 bases not matched to a gene. CDR3 length: 14 residues. The germline gives CDR1 LNHDA, CDR2 SQIVND (reference sequence). CDR3 coding DNA: TGTGCCAGCGAGGACAGGGCGATGAACACTGAAGCTTTCTTT. As protein: CASEDRAMNTEAFF.

This chain connects TRBV10-2 to TRBJ2-5; D is uncertain. The CDR3 length is 12 residues. The V gene lost 5 bases and the J gene lost 5 bases, with 9 bases spanning the gap. Germline V gene sequence: CDR1 WSHSY, CDR2 SAAADI. CDR3: CASSHMRETQYF. In nucleotides, the CDR3 is TGCGCCAGCAGTCACATGAGGGAGACCCAGTACTTC.

This chain joins TRBV29-1 and TRBJ1-1; D gene ambiguous. V shed 7 bases and J shed 7 bases, with 10 bases lying between them. CDR3 length equals 10 residues. The germline gives CDR1 SQVTM, CDR2 ANQGSEA. The CDR3 protein is CSGGEIEAFF. CDR3 DNA sequence: TGCAGCGGTGGGGAGATTGAAGCTTTCTTT.

The chain links TRBV10-1 to TRBJ2-1, with 13 positions matching TRBD2. The CDR3 length is 18 residues. Germline V gene data show CDR1 as WNHNN and CDR2 as SYGVQD (reference sequence). J was trimmed by 4 bases and V by 3 bases; bases with no gene match: 9. CDR3 DNA: TGCGCCAGCAGTGATAAGTTACTAGCGGGGGGGTTATACAATGAGCAGTTCTTC. This codes for CASSDKLLAGGLYNEQFF.

This clone appeared once. V and J are TRBV19 and TRBJ1-5; 9 nucleotides match TRBD1. The ends lost 6 bases at V and 7 bases at J; junction bases unmatched: 7. The CDR3 runs 14 residues. The germline gives CDR1 LNHDA, CDR2 SQIVND (reference sequence). CDR3 sequence reads: CASSRQGVGQPQHF. As DNA, the CDR3 is TGTGCCAGTAGCAGACAGGGGGTCGGACAGCCCCAGCATTTT.

The chain recombines TRBV6-1 with TRBJ2-7, with 8 bases matching TRBD2. The CDR3 totals 12 residues. CDR1 and CDR2 (germline): MNHNS, SASEGT. The V and J ends lost 5 bases and 9 bases, in that order; junction bases with no gene match: 6. CDR3 region: CASSTIAGPQYV. CDR3 sequence (DNA): TGTGCCAGCAGTACAATAGCGGGGCCGCAGTACGTC.

The chain carries TRBV5-4 and TRBJ1-2; D call uncertain. Germline V gene sequence: CDR1 SGHNT, CDR2 YYREEE (reference sequence). The length of the CDR3 is 14 residues. The V and J ends lost 1 base and 6 bases respectively, with 13 bases between them. Written as DNA, the CDR3 is TGTGCCAGCAGCTTGAGAGGCGCCGGAGATGGCTACACCTTC. It translates to CASSLRGAGDGYTF.